This T cell receptor beta chain came from a study of T cell changes during pregnancy in multiple sclerosis. J gave up 2 bases and V 5 bases, and 9 bases lay outside the gene matches. The CDR3 spans 16 residues. Germline loops: CDR1 LNHDA, CDR2 SQIVND (reference sequence). Clones were sequenced by immunoSEQ multiplex PCR, and TCRdb holds only the in-frame ones, with some missing. The sample has 55,000 to 65,000 clones, 80% to 95% seen once. This sample comprised CD4+ T cells from peripheral blood mononuclear cells, obtained before pregnancy. This TCR came from a female donor with multiple sclerosis, enrolled in a pregnancy study. The chain recombines TRBV19 with TRBJ1-2; 9 nucleotides match TRBD1. This chain's CDR3 is CASSATGGRINYGYTF. DNA for the CDR3: TGTGCCAGTAGTGCTACAGGGGGCCGAATCAACTATGGCTACACCTTC.